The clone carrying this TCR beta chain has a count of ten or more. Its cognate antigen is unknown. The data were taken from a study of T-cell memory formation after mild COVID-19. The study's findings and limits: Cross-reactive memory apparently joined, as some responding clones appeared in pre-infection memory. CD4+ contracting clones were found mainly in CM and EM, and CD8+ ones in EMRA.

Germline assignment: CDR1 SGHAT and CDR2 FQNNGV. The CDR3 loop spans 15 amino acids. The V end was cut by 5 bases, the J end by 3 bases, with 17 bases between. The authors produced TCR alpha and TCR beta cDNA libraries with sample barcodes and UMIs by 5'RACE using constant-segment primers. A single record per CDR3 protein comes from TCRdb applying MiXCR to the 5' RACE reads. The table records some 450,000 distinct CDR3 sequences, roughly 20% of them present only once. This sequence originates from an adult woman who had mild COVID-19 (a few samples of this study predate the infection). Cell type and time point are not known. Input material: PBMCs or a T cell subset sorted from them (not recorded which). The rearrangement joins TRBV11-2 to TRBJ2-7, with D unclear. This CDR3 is CASSVLSSTFYEQYF. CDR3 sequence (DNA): TGTGCCAGCAGCGTACTGAGCTCGACTTTCTACGAGCAGTACTTC.